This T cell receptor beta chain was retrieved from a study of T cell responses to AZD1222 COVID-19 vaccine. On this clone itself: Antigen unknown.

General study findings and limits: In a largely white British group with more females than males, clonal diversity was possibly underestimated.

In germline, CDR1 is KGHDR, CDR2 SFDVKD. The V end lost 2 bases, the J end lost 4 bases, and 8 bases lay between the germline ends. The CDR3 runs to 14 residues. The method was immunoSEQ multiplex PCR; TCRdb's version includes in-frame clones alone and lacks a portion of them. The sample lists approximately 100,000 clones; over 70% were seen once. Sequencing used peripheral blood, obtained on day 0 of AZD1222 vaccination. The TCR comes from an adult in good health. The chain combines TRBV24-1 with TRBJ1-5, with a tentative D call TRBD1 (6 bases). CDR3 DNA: TGTGCCACCAGTGATTCCAGGGGAAATCAGCCCCAGCATTTT. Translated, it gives CATSDSRGNQPQHF.